These T cell receptor beta chains were read from a single sample in a study of control samples from healthy donors and cancer patients. Clones were sequenced by immunoSEQ multiplex PCR, and TCRdb holds only the in-frame ones, with some missing. Seen here are under 60,000 clones, approximately 93% observed once, and the top ten hold 23%. Sequenced input: PBMCs. The origin of the receptors is a woman aged 45-60 years with head and neck cancer. Both conserved end residues are part of each CDR3. A D gene is named only where the DNA matches it firmly. Size values are once, few and many counts, or a class for expanded clones, and some rows have none.

TRBV7-3,NA,TRBJ2-7,TRBD1,CASNRTGWREQYF,TGTGCCAGCAATCGGACAGGGTGGCGGGAGCAGTACTTC
TRBV19,NA,TRBJ1-1,NA,CASSLTWGSNTEAFF,TGTGCCAGTAGTTTGACATGGGGCTCGAACACTGAAGCTTTCTTT
TRBV6-5,NA,TRBJ1-2,NA,CASYTWGGTHGYTF,TGTGCCAGCTATACCTGGGGGGGTACTCATGGCTACACCTTC
TRBV7-2,NA,TRBJ2-7,TRBD2,CASSSPSGVRDEQYF,TGTGCCAGCAGCTCCCCTAGCGGGGTTCGGGACGAGCAGTACTTC
TRBV27,NA,TRBJ2-2,NA,CASSLSGNTGELFF,TGTGCCAGCAGCCTCTCCGGGAACACCGGGGAGCTGTTTTTT
TRBV6-7,NA,TRBJ1-5,NA,CASSYSLGRKQPQHF,TGTGCCAGCAGTTACTCGCTGGGGAGGAAGCAGCCCCAGCATTTT
TRBV19,NA,TRBJ1-4,NA,CASSSRDIGEKLFF,TGTGCCAGTAGTTCCCGGGACATAGGCGAAAAACTGTTTTTT
TRBV4-3,NA,TRBJ2-5,NA,CASSQDGSSQETQYF,TGCGCCAGCAGCCAAGATGGGAGTAGCCAAGAGACCCAGTACTTC
TRBV20-1,few,TRBJ2-3,TRBD2,CSASRLAGPNTDTQYF,TGCAGTGCTAGTAGGCTAGCGGGGCCCAACACAGATACGCAGTATTTT
TRBV7-2,NA,TRBJ2-3,NA,CASSPVVGRTDTQYF,TGTGCCAGCAGCCCCGTGGTGGGGCGCACAGATACGCAGTATTTT
TRBV6-5,NA,TRBJ1-6,NA,CATNRGGNNSPLHF,TGTGCTACCAACCGGGGAGGGAATAATTCACCCCTCCACTTT
TRBV5-1,few,TRBJ2-3,TRBD2,CASSSGLAKSTDTQYF,TGCGCCAGCAGCTCAGGACTAGCAAAGAGCACAGATACGCAGTATTTT
TRBV2,NA,TRBJ1-2,TRBD1,CASSLQGDGYTF,TGTGCCAGCAGTTTACAGGGGGATGGCTACACCTTC
TRBV2,NA,TRBJ2-5,NA,CASSLVNQETQYF,TGTGCCAGCAGTCTAGTAAATCAAGAGACCCAGTACTTC
TRBV7-9,NA,TRBJ2-1,TRBD1,CASSRPGTGVRNEQFF,TGTGCCAGCAGTCGACCCGGGACAGGGGTTCGCAATGAGCAGTTCTTC
TRBV6-4,few,TRBJ1-4,TRBD1,CASSAGRAGTGIATNEKLFF,TGTGCCAGCAGCGCCGGGAGAGCGGGGACAGGGATTGCAACTAATGAAAAACTGTTTTTT
TRBV4-1,NA,TRBJ2-3,TRBD1,CASSLGQDITDTQYF,TGCGCCAGCAGCCTGGGACAGGACATCACAGATACGCAGTATTTT
TRBV5-1,NA,TRBJ2-7,NA,CASSLAPNTFSYEQYF,TGCGCCAGCAGCTTGGCCCCGAACACCTTCTCCTACGAGCAGTACTTC